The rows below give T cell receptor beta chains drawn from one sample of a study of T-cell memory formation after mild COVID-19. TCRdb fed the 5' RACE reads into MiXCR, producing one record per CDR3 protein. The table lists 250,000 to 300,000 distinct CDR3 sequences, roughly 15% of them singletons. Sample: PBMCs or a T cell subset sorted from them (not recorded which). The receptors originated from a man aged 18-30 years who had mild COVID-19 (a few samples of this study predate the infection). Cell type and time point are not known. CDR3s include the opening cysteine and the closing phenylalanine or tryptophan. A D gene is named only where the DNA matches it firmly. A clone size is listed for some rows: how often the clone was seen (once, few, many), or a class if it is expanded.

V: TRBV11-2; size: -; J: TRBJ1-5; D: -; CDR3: CASSLVLRVGNSNQPQHF; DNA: TGTGCCAGCAGCTTAGTCCTCAGGGTAGGAAATAGCAATCAGCCCCAGCATTTT
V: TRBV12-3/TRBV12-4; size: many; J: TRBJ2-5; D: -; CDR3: CASRQDRYQETQYF; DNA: TGTGCCAGCAGGCAAGACAGGTACCAAGAGACCCAGTACTTC
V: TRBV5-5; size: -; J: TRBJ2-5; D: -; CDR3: CASSPIGREETQYF; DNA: TGTGCCAGCAGCCCTATTGGCAGGGAAGAGACCCAGTACTTC
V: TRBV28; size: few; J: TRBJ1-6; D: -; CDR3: CASSSPGHLLHF; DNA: TGTGCCAGCAGTAGCCCGGGACATCTCCTCCACTTT
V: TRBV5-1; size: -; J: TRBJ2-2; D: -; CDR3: CASSYPGAGNTGELFF; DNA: TGCGCCAGCAGCTATCCAGGGGCTGGGAACACCGGGGAGCTGTTTTTT
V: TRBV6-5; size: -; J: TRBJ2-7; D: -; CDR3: CASSYSSADEQYF; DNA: TGTGCCAGCAGTTACTCGAGTGCAGACGAGCAGTACTTC
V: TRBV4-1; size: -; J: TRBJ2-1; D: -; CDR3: CASSRIPNNEQFF; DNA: TGCGCCAGCAGCCGCATACCGAACAATGAGCAGTTCTTC
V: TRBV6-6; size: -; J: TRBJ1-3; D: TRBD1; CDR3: CASTKAGGGSGNTIYF; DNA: TGTGCCAGCACCAAAGCAGGGGGCGGTTCTGGAAACACCATATATTTT
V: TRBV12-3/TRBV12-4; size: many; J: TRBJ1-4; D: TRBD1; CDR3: CASKQGRVEKLFF; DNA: TGTGCCAGTAAACAGGGGAGGGTGGAAAAACTGTTTTTT
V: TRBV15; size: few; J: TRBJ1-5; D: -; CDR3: CATSVAGLQPQHF; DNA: TGTGCCACCAGCGTAGCGGGGTTGCAGCCCCAGCATTTT
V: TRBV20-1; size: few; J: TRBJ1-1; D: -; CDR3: CSATGQFSEAFF; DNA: TGCAGTGCTACTGGACAGTTTTCTGAAGCTTTCTTT
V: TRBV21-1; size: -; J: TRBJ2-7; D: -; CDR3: CASSMDNRDGIYEQYF; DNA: TGTGCCAGCAGCATGGACAACAGGGACGGCATCTACGAGCAGTACTTC
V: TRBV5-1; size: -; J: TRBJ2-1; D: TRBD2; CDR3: CASSLQRAGGNEQFF; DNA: TGCGCCAGCAGCCTCCAGCGGGCGGGGGGGAATGAGCAGTTCTTC
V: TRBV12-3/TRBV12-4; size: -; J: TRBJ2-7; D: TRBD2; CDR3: CASSSWALAGSNYEQYF; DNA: TGTGCCAGCAGTAGTTGGGCATTAGCGGGGAGTAACTACGAGCAGTACTTC
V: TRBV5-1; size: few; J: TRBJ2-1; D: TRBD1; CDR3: CASSRNPGTGAREQFF; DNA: TGCGCCAGCAGCCGCAATCCCGGGACAGGGGCAAGGGAGCAGTTCTTC
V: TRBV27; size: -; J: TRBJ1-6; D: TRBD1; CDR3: CASSLGQGYSPLHF; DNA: TGTGCCAGCAGTTTGGGACAGGGGTATTCACCCCTCCACTTT
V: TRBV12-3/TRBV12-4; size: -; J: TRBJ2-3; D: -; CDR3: CASSLARADSHF; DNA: TGTGCCAGCAGTTTAGCCAGAGCAGATTCTCATTTT
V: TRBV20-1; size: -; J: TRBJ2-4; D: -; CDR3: CSARDLYGVAKNIQYF; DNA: TGCAGTGCTAGAGATCTCTACGGGGTAGCCAAAAACATTCAGTACTTC
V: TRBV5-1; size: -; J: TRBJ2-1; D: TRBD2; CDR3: CASSLSGLAGRSPPGEQFF; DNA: TGCGCCAGCAGCTTGTCGGGACTAGCGGGGAGATCCCCCCCCGGTGAGCAGTTCTTC
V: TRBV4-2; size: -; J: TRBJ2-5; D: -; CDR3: CASSQSGGRQETQYF; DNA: TGTGCCAGCAGCCAGTCAGGGGGGCGACAAGAGACCCAGTACTTC
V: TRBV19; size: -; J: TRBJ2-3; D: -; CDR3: CASRDPRMDTQYF; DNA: TGTGCCAGTAGGGACCCCAGGATGGATACGCAGTATTTT
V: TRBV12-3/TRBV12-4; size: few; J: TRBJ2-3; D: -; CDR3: CASSSYSGWAQYF; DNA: TGTGCCAGCAGTTCCTACAGTGGGTGGGCGCAGTATTTT
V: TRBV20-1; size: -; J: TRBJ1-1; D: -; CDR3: CSARVASGATEAFF; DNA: TGCAGTGCTAGAGTCGCTTCTGGGGCCACTGAAGCTTTCTTT
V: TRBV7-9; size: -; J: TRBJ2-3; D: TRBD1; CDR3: CASSLAQGAKDTQYF; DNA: TGTGCCAGCAGCTTAGCACAGGGGGCGAAGGATACGCAGTATTTT
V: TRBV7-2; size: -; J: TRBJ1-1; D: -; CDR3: CASSPRAGRLNTEAFF; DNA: TGTGCCAGCAGCCCCAGAGCAGGGAGGCTCAACACTGAAGCTTTCTTT
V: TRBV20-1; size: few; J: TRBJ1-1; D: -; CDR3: CSAYPRDRGRTEAFF; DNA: TGCAGTGCTTACCCACGCGATCGGGGGCGAACTGAAGCTTTCTTT
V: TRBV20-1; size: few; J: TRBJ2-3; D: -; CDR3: CSAYRVGSTDTQYF; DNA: TGCAGTGCTTACAGGGTGGGTTCCACAGATACGCAGTATTTT
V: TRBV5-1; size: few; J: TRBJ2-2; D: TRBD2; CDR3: CASSLLSGGPGELFF; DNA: TGCGCCAGCAGCTTGTTGTCGGGGGGACCCGGGGAGCTGTTTTTT
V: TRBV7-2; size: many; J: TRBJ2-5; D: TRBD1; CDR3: CASSSGTGSQETQYF; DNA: TGTGCCAGCAGTTCCGGGACAGGTTCCCAAGAGACCCAGTACTTC
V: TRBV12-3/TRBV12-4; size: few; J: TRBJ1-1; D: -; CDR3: CASSLRWENTEAFF; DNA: TGTGCCAGCAGCCTCAGATGGGAGAACACTGAAGCTTTCTTT
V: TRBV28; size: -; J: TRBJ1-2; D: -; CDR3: CATDVKGAGGHGYTF; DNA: TGTGCCACCGACGTAAAAGGCGCGGGCGGTCATGGCTACACCTTC
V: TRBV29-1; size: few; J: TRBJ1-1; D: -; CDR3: CSVSPGWGMNTEAFF; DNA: TGCAGCGTTAGTCCGGGATGGGGTATGAACACTGAAGCTTTCTTT
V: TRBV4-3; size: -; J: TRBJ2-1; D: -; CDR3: CASSQVGNEQFF; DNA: TGCGCCAGCAGCCAAGTTGGGAATGAGCAGTTCTTC
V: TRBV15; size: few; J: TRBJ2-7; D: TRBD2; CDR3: CATSTRPRGSYEQYF; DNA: TGTGCCACCAGCACAAGGCCGCGGGGGAGCTACGAGCAGTACTTC
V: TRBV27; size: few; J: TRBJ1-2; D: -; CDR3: CASSPTRTGYGYTF; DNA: TGTGCCAGCAGTCCCACCAGGACTGGTTATGGCTACACCTTC
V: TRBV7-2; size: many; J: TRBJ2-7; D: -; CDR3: CASSSTAGSYEQYF; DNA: TGTGCCAGCAGCTCCACAGCAGGCTCCTACGAGCAGTACTTC
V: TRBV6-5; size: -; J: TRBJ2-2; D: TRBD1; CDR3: CASSDRGPDTGELFF; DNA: TGTGCCAGCAGTGACAGGGGGCCCGACACCGGGGAGCTGTTTTTT
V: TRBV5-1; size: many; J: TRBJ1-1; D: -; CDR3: CASSEGNTEAFF; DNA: TGCGCCAGCAGCGAAGGGAACACTGAAGCTTTCTTT
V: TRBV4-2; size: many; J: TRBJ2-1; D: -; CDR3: CASSQDGTRGAYNEQFF; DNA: TGTGCCAGCAGCCAAGATGGGACCAGAGGGGCCTACAATGAGCAGTTCTTC
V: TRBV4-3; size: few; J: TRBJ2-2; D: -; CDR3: CASSQDWPTTGELFF; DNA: TGCGCCAGCAGCCAAGATTGGCCTACCACCGGGGAGCTGTTTTTT
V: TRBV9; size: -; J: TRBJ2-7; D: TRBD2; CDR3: CASSVGGTSGMRKDYEQYF; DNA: TGTGCCAGCAGCGTAGGGGGGACTAGCGGGATGAGAAAGGACTACGAGCAGTACTTC
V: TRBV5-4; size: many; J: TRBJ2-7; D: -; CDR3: CASSLEHASEQYF; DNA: TGTGCCAGCAGCTTGGAACACGCGAGCGAGCAGTACTTC
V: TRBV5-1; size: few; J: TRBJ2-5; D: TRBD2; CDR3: CASSSAGNRETQYF; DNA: TGCGCCAGCAGCTCAGCGGGGAATCGAGAGACCCAGTACTTC